The clone carrying this TCR beta chain has more than one count but fewer than ten. This specimen belongs to a study of regulatory T cells in long-lasting Graves disease. Libraries of TCR beta came from iRepertoire HTBI primers plus Arm-PCR of CDR3 regions. From the multiplex PCR reads, TCRdb called clonotypes with MiXCR, one entry per CDR3 protein. The sample yields fewer than 450,000 distinct CDR3 sequences, approximately 15% seen once. The CDR3 is 13 residues long. Germline-derived CDR1 and CDR2 are LNHDA and SQIVND (reference sequence). Between the trimmed V and J ends, which lost 4 bases and 7 bases, there was a span of 13 bases. The time point was: newly diagnosed GD, antithyroid drugs for less than 3 months. Scientists built the TCR library using RNA that was extracted from PBMCs. The same data also contributed to another study, on T cells in Graves' hyperthyroidism and ophthalmopathy.

V is TRBV19 and J is TRBJ1-1; D ambiguous. The sample consisted of peripheral blood mononuclear cells (PBMCs), taken at new diagnosis, from a patient treated with antithyroid drugs. This TCR was recovered from a woman aged 40 to 50 with Graves disease. The CDR3 is CASSSPAYLEAFF. The DNA of the CDR3 is TGTGCCAGTAGTAGTCCGGCCTACCTTGAAGCTTTCTTT.